One sample yielded the 30 T cell receptor beta chains listed below, sequenced in a study of T-cell reconstitution after alpha-beta-depleted transplantation in children. Unique molecular identifiers were used in preparing the TCRbeta library. MiXCR, run by TCRdb on the PCR reads, gives a single entry per CDR3 protein. Here the sample spans fewer than 400,000 distinct CDR3 sequences, around 21% being singletons. Sequences were derived from PBMCs from the stem cell graft donor, sampled from the stem cell graft. These receptors all stem from a human donor who donated a stem cell graft to a child with acute myeloid leukemia.

In this sample, this clonotype turned up a few times. The gene calls are TRBV10-1 and TRBJ2-5, with TRBD2 matching 7 bases. Germline lookup yields CDR1 WNHNN and CDR2 SYGVQD (reference sequence). The CDR3 is made up of 14 amino acids. J gave up 5 bases and V 2 bases, and 5 bases lay outside the gene matches. CDR3 nucleotides: TGCGCCAGCAGTGAGCGCGGGAGTACGGAGACCCAGTACTTC. Protein product: CASSERGSTETQYF.

Comment on this clonotype: A junction end diverges from the germline sequence, so it may reflect a read error. The chain couples TRBV3-1 to TRBJ1-5, with unresolved D. CDR3 length: 17 amino acids. Germline CDR1 reads LGHDT; CDR2 reads YNNKEL (reference sequence). CDR3 DNA: TGTACCAGCAGCCCTCACCTTTGGACGGATAGCAATCAGCCCCAGCATTTT. This sequence encodes CTSSPHLWTDSNQPQHF.

This clonotype was counted ten times or more. The J gene is TRBJ2-4, the V gene TRBV20-1; TRBD2 is a possible D gene (5 bases). The CDR3 sequence is 14 residues long. With 3 bases removed from V and 3 bases from J, the gap between germline ends came to 12 bases. Germline V lookup: CDR1 DFQATT, CDR2 SNEGSKA (reference sequence). CDR3 DNA: TGCAGTGCTAGCGGGATTGGGGTCAAAAACATTCAGTACTTC. It codes for CSASGIGVKNIQYF.

The J gene is TRBJ2-7, the V gene TRBV9, with a tentative D call TRBD1 (6 bases). The V end lost 0 bases, the J end lost 2 bases, and 15 bases lay between the germline ends. Germline-derived CDR1 and CDR2 are SGDLS and YYNGEE. This CDR3 spans 16 amino acids. The CDR3 DNA reads TGTGCCAGCAGCGTAGGGCGGGCAGGACAGACCTACGAGCAGTACTTC. Translating gives CASSVGRAGQTYEQYF.

The rearrangement uses TRBV20-1 and TRBJ2-6, with a possible D match to TRBD1 (5 bases). The CDR3 has 14 residues. Germline V gives CDR1 DFQATT, CDR2 SNEGSKA (reference sequence). Deletions cut 5 bases from V and 2 bases from J, with 10 bases between. The chain's CDR3 is CSAPRQTGANVLTF. The CDR3 region has the DNA TGCAGTGCTCCCCGACAGACTGGGGCCAACGTCCTGACTTTC.

A few counts support this clonotype. The rearrangement joins TRBV4-2 to TRBJ2-3; TRBD2 agrees at 11 bases. V trimming: 4 bases; J trimming: 4 bases; junction bases outside the gene matches: 10. There are 17 residues in the CDR3. CDR1 and CDR2 from the germline V gene are LGHNA and YNFKEQ. CDR3 residues: CASSPLGLAGGADTQYF. The CDR3, as DNA: TGTGCCAGCAGCCCCCTGGGGCTAGCGGGAGGCGCAGATACGCAGTATTTT.

The table lists this clonotype with many counts. The chain combines TRBV20-1 with TRBJ2-1; 11 positions agree with TRBD2. The CDR3 covers 17 residues. J lost 0 bases, V lost 5 bases, and 9 bases had no gene match. Germline V gene sequence: CDR1 DFQATT, CDR2 SNEGSKA (reference sequence). The CDR3 DNA sequence: TGCAGTGCTTATATACTAGCGGGAGTATCCTCCTACAATGAGCAGTTCTTC. This encodes CSAYILAGVSSYNEQFF.

This chain uses TRBV10-1 with TRBJ2-3; D tentatively fits TRBD1 or TRBD2 (5 bases each). Germline V gene data show CDR1 as WNHNN and CDR2 as SYGVQD (reference sequence). Deletions cut 0 bases from V and 1 base from J, with 11 bases between. This CDR3 has 16 amino acids. CDR3 protein: CASSESDLGGTDTQYF. Here the CDR3 DNA reads TGCGCCAGCAGTGAGTCTGATCTGGGGGGCACAGATACGCAGTATTTT.

This clonotype came up a few times. This chain connects TRBV12-3 or TRBV12-4 to TRBJ2-6; 8 bases agree with TRBD1. The CDR3 is made up of 17 amino acids. V lost 7 bases, J lost 0 bases, and 8 bases stayed unmatched. The DNA for the CDR3 is TGTGCCAGCACCCGGGACAGGTCCAACTCTGGGGCCAACGTCCTGACTTTC. It is translated as CASTRDRSNSGANVLTF.

The count of this clonotype is one. The chain links TRBV12-3 or TRBV12-4 to TRBJ1-5; D possibly corresponds to TRBD1 (6 bases). The V and J ends lost 5 bases and 3 bases respectively, with 17 bases between them. The CDR3 totals 16 residues. The CDR3, as DNA: TGTGCCAGCAGTCAAGTCCCTACAGGGCCCAATCAGCCCCAGCATTTT. It yields the protein CASSQVPTGPNQPQHF.

Ten or more counts support this clonotype. The chain combines TRBV19 with TRBJ2-3; 11 nucleotides agree with TRBD2. CDR1 is LNHDA and CDR2 is SQIVND in the germline V gene (reference sequence). The CDR3 consists of 18 residues. J was trimmed by 0 bases and V by 3 bases; bases with no gene match: 8. Here the CDR3 DNA reads TGTGCCAGTAGTATGAGCGGGGCTAGCGGGAGGAGCACAGATACGCAGTATTTT. This sequence encodes CASSMSGASGRSTDTQYF.

This clonotype was seen ten or more times. The rearrangement joins TRBV11-2 to TRBJ2-7; D is unclear. The CDR3 consists of 11 residues. V was pared by 3 bases and J by 5 bases, with 5 bases between. CDR1 is SGHAT and CDR2 is FQNNGV in the germline V gene. CDR3 sequence (DNA): TGTGCCAGCAGCTTGTCAAACGAGCAGTACTTC. This encodes CASSLSNEQYF.

The chain uses TRBV28 and TRBJ2-7; TRBD1 agrees at 7 bases. Trimming took 8 bases from V and 0 from J; bases not matched to a gene: 7. The CDR3 length is 14 residues. Germline-derived CDR1 and CDR2 are MDHEN and SYDVKM. The CDR3 spells CASGEQGHSYEQYF. The CDR3, as DNA: TGTGCCAGCGGTGAACAGGGGCACTCCTACGAGCAGTACTTC.

This clonotype has ten or more counts. The gene calls are TRBV29-1 and TRBJ2-7, with unresolved D. This CDR3 region has 11 residues. Germline V gene sequence: CDR1 SQVTM, CDR2 ANQGSEA. The V and J ends lost 4 bases and 4 bases respectively, with 8 bases between them. The CDR3 sequence is CSVVWDYEQYF. The CDR3 nucleotides are TGCAGCGTTGTTTGGGATTACGAGCAGTACTTC.

This clonotype was counted a few times. The rearrangement links TRBV7-7 to TRBJ2-5, with D possibly being TRBD1 (5 bases). The germline gives CDR1 SSHAT, CDR2 FNYEAQ (reference sequence). CDR3 length: 17 residues. The V and J ends lost 1 base and 3 bases respectively, with 18 bases between them. This CDR3 is CASSLGDSFASEETQYF. Here the CDR3 DNA reads TGTGCCAGCAGCTTAGGAGACAGTTTTGCATCCGAAGAGACCCAGTACTTC.

The sample holds a few counts of this clonotype. The genes are TRBV5-1 and TRBJ2-1; no firm D call. V lost 2 bases, J lost 0 bases, and 15 bases lay in between. CDR1 is SGHRS, CDR2 YFSETQ, per germline. This CDR3 is 17 amino acids long. CDR3 sequence: CASSLGTRSSSYNEQFF. The CDR3 nucleotides read TGCGCCAGCAGCTTAGGAACCCGGTCAAGCTCCTACAATGAGCAGTTCTTC.

This chain uses TRBV12-3 or TRBV12-4 with TRBJ2-1; the D gene is possibly TRBD2 (6 bases). Trimming took 5 bases from V and 6 from J, leaving 11 bases between them. CDR3 size: 13 residues. The CDR3 coding sequence is TGTGCCAGCAGTCCCCGGGAGTCCAATGAGCAGTTCTTC. The encoded protein is CASSPRESNEQFF.

The sample holds many counts of this clonotype. In nucleotides, the CDR3 is TGCAGTGCTAGGAGGGATGGTCGCAATGAGCAGTTCTTC. Encoded protein: CSARRDGRNEQFF. This chain uses TRBV20-1 with TRBJ2-1, with D maybe TRBD2 (5 bases). The germline CDR1 and CDR2 sequences are DFQATT and SNEGSKA (reference sequence). The CDR3 is 13 residues long. Trimming shortened V by 3 bases and J by 6 bases, and 12 bases separated the two germline ends.

This clonotype has a count of ten or more. An end of the junction does not agree with germline; a read error may underlie this. This chain uses TRBV5-1 with TRBJ2-5, with unresolved D. This CDR3 has 13 amino acids. From germline, CDR1 is SGHRS and CDR2 YFSETQ. The CDR3, as DNA: TGTGCCAGCAGTTTAGGGCCCCAAGAGACCCAGTACTTC. It is translated as CASSLGPQETQYF.

This clonotype was seen at least ten times. The chain uses TRBV27 and TRBJ2-3; D is unresolved. The CDR3 loop spans 13 amino acids. V was trimmed by 5 bases and J by 3 bases, leaving 9 bases between them. Germline CDR1 and CDR2: MNHEY and SMNVEV (reference sequence). The CDR3 nucleotides are TGTGCCAGCAGTCCCCTACAGACAGATACGCAGTATTTT. It translates to CASSPLQTDTQYF.

This clonotype was seen ten or more times. The chain carries TRBV6-1 and TRBJ1-3; TRBD1 is a possible D gene (5 bases). Trimming stripped 6 bases from V and 0 bases from J, with 12 bases between. Looked up from germline, CDR1 is MNHNS and CDR2 is SASEGT. This CDR3 has 15 residues. The CDR3 nucleotides are TGTGCCAGCAGGAAGGGACGGATCTCTGGAAACACCATATATTTT. Protein sequence: CASRKGRISGNTIYF.

This clonotype was detected many times. The CDR3 bases are TGCAGTGCTGCTAGCGGGAACTACGAGCAGTACTTC. Its protein is CSAASGNYEQYF. The chain links TRBV20-1 to TRBJ2-7; 9 bases are shared with TRBD2. The CDR3 runs 12 residues. Trimming removed 5 bases from V and 3 bases from J; junction bases left unmatched: 2. CDR1 and CDR2 (germline): DFQATT, SNEGSKA (reference sequence).

This clonotype was found a few times. The rearrangement uses TRBV29-1 and TRBJ2-5; 8 bases are shared with TRBD2. CDR1 is SQVTM, CDR2 ANQGSEA, per germline. Trimming at V came to 4 bases and at J to 1 base, leaving 5 bases not matched to a gene. The CDR3 contains 14 residues. CDR3 protein: CSVVAGGPQETQYF. In nucleotides, the CDR3 is TGCAGCGTTGTGGCGGGGGGCCCCCAAGAGACCCAGTACTTC.

The chain has TRBV25-1 and TRBJ2-6, with a possible D match to TRBD1 (5 bases). The CDR3 totals 15 residues. Looked up from germline, CDR1 is MGHDK and CDR2 is SYGVNS. The V end was cut by 3 bases, the J end by 1 base, with 7 bases between. The CDR3 nucleotides read TGTGCCAGCAGTGATCGACAGTCTGGGGCCAACGTCCTGACTTTC. It is translated as CASSDRQSGANVLTF.

J is TRBJ1-4 and V is TRBV20-1; possibly TRBD1 for D (6 bases). CDR1 and CDR2 (germline): DFQATT, SNEGSKA (reference sequence). V lost 6 bases and J 7 bases, leaving 15 bases between the germline ends. The CDR3 contains 13 residues. The DNA for the CDR3 is TGCAGTGCCCTTAGGACAGTTAGTGAAAAACTGTTTTTT. It translates to CSALRTVSEKLFF.

To note about this clonotype: A much larger clone differs from this one at a single base, so this may be a read error. The CDR3: CASSQVWGGRAHEQYF. The CDR3 nucleotides are TGTGCCAGCAGCCAAGTGTGGGGCGGGAGGGCCCACGAGCAGTACTTC. The chain joins TRBV4-2 to TRBJ2-7; 9 bases fit TRBD2. CDR1 is LGHNA, CDR2 YNFKEQ, per germline. The CDR3 is 16 amino acids. J lost 5 bases, V lost 1 base, and 9 bases had no gene match.

In its sample, this clonotype was seen a few times. This chain links TRBV5-5 with TRBJ1-5; TRBD1 might be the D (5 bases). The CDR3 extends over 13 amino acids. The germline V gene has CDR1 SGHKS and CDR2 YYEKEE (reference sequence). With 4 bases removed from V and 11 bases from J, the gap between germline ends came to 16 bases. CDR3 loop: CASSVEQALAQHF. For the CDR3, the DNA is TGTGCCAGCAGCGTGGAACAGGCCCTGGCCCAGCATTTT.

This clonotype was picked up many times. This chain joins TRBV20-1 and TRBJ2-1; 7 bases align to TRBD2. The V segment lost 3 bases and the J segment 0 bases; nucleotides outside the gene matches: 8. Germline V gene lookup returns CDR1 DFQATT and CDR2 SNEGSKA (reference sequence). The CDR3 has 16 residues. Written as DNA, the CDR3 is TGCAGTGCTAGCAACGTACTAGCGAACTCCTACAATGAGCAGTTCTTC. It codes for CSASNVLANSYNEQFF.

This clonotype was detected ten times or more. V is TRBV20-1 and J is TRBJ2-5, with 7 bases fitting TRBD1. The CDR3 covers 13 residues. CDR1 and CDR2 (germline): DFQATT, SNEGSKA (reference sequence). Trimming cost V 3 bases and J 2 bases; bases outside gene matches: 3. The CDR3 nucleotides are TGCAGTGCTAGCTACAGGGGACAAGAGACCCAGTACTTC. Translation: CSASYRGQETQYF.

The chain employs TRBV7-2 and TRBJ1-5; D remains ambiguous. The CDR3 is 13 residues long. The ends were cut back, 3 bases at V and 8 bases at J, with 11 bases in the middle. Germline V gene data show CDR1 as SGHTA and CDR2 as FQGNSA. CDR3 sequence: CASSLGNREPQHF. The CDR3 nucleotides read TGTGCCAGCAGCTTGGGGAATCGGGAGCCCCAGCATTTT.